These 3 T cell receptor beta chains came from one sample sequenced in a study of tissue T cells after allogeneic stem cell transplantation. Produced via immunoSEQ multiplex PCR; TCRdb's table is partial and in-frame only. Of over 45,000 clones in the sample, 73% were seen once. The sequencing input was sorted cells pooled from one or two spleens. The receptors come from a pool of C57BL/6 mice in good health.

A remark on this clone: The gene symbols are mouse symbols. The read ends 1 residue before the CDR3 terminus; that terminus is restored from the germline J gene. The genes are TRBV26 and TRBJ2-7, with D possibly matching TRBD1 (5 bases). Germline assignment: CDR1 KGHPV and CDR2 FQNQEV (reference sequence). The CDR3 has 12 amino acids. The V end was cut by 3 bases, the J end by 7 bases, with 10 bases between. The CDR3 protein is CASSLQGREQYF. The sequenced part of the CDR3 DNA is TGTGCCAGCAGTCTTCAGGGTCGGGAACAGTAC.

To note about this clone: Germline and junction disagree at one end, which may indicate a read error. These gene names are mouse names. The CDR3 end falls 1 residue outside the read, so it is completed with the germline J gene. The chain couples TRBV16 to TRBJ2-5; 7 bases fit TRBD1. Germline values: CDR1 SGHSA, CDR2 FRNQAP. The CDR3 consists of 14 residues. The sequenced CDR3 bases are TGTGCAAGCATCTTAGAGACAGGGAAAGACACCCAGTAC. This sequence encodes CASILETGKDTQY. The whole CDR3 protein reads CASILETGKDTQYF. The entire variable domain, with the rest obtained from reference TRBV16 and TRBJ2-5, is as follows: NAGVIQTPRHKVTGKGQEATLWCEPISGHSAVFWYRQTIVQGLEFLTYFRNQAPIDDSGMPKERFSAQMPNQSHSTLKIQSTQPQDSAVYLCASILETGKDTQYFGPGTRLLVL.

As concerns this clone: The gene names here belong to mouse. With the read ending 1 residue before the CDR3 end, the germline J gene is used to fill in that end. V is TRBV15 and J is TRBJ2-4, with D unclear. Deletions cut 1 base from V and 6 bases from J, with 5 bases between. The CDR3 has 12 amino acids. Germline CDR1 and CDR2: SGHND and FRSKSL. The part of the CDR3 DNA that was read is TGTGCCAGCAGTTTAGACTTTAACACCTTGTAC. Residues: CASSLDFNTLY. The whole CDR3 reads CASSLDFNTLYF.